A selection of T cell receptor beta chains follows, all from one sample in a study of T cell repertoires in cytomegalovirus infection. MiXCR, run by TCRdb on the reads, gives a single entry per CDR3 protein. This table has more than 85,000 distinct CDR3 sequences, about 15% appearing once. The sequencing sample was made of PBMCs. The receptors were sampled from a human donor in good health (CMV status not recorded). Some clones in this sample may be carry-over from other donors' samples. Both conserved end residues are part of each CDR3. D genes are given only for firm matches. A clone size is listed for some rows: how often the clone was seen (once, few, many), or a class if it is expanded.

clone_size | d_call | j_call | v_call | cdr3_aa | cdr3_nt
- | TRBD2 | TRBJ2-3 | TRBV12-5 | CASGLSSGGHYF | TGTGCTAGTGGTTTGTCTAGCGGGGGGCATTATTTT
- | - | TRBJ2-1 | TRBV10-3 | CASTQGYSYNEQFF | TGTGCCTCTACACAGGGTTACTCCTACAATGAGCAGTTCTTC
- | - | TRBJ2-4 | TRBV25-1 | CASTPTDREGNIQYF | TGTGCCAGCACCCCCACGGACAGGGAGGGAAACATTCAGTACTTC
- | TRBD1 | TRBJ1-4 | TRBV27 | CASSLMAGTVTNEKLFF | TGTGCCAGCAGCCTTATGGCGGGGACAGTCACCAATGAAAAACTGTTTTTT
- | - | TRBJ1-1 | TRBV14 | CASSPRLQTEAFF | TGTGCCAGCAGCCCCCGTTTACAGACTGAAGCTTTCTTT
few | TRBD1 | TRBJ1-6 | TRBV18 | CASSPGGGDSPLHF | TGTGCCAGCTCACCAGGAGGGGGCGATTCACCCCTCCACTTT
many | - | TRBJ2-5 | TRBV28 | CASVGAGAPQETQYF | TGTGCCAGCGTGGGGGCAGGGGCCCCGCAAGAGACCCAGTACTTC
- | - | TRBJ1-5 | TRBV28 | CASSLRAGISNQPQHF | TGTGCCAGCAGTCTCCGGGCGGGTATAAGCAATCAGCCCCAGCATTTT
many | TRBD1 | TRBJ1-5 | TRBV28 | CASNFDRAVQPQHF | TGTGCCAGCAATTTCGACAGGGCGGTTCAGCCCCAGCATTTT
many | - | TRBJ2-7 | TRBV7-2 | CASSRAAGAYEQYF | TGTGCCAGCAGCCGTGCGGCAGGGGCCTACGAGCAGTACTTC
many | - | TRBJ2-3 | TRBV7-9 | CASSLGGAVDTQYF | TGTGCCAGCAGCTTAGGGGGGGCCGTGGATACGCAGTATTTT
many | - | TRBJ1-4 | TRBV7-2 | CASSLDQGMEKLFF | TGTGCCAGCAGTCTTGATCAGGGGATGGAAAAACTGTTTTTT
few | - | TRBJ1-2 | TRBV11-2 | CASSLVVSGQTDYGYTF | TGTGCCAGCAGCTTAGTAGTCAGTGGGCAGACCGACTATGGCTACACCTTC
- | TRBD1 | TRBJ1-2 | TRBV2 | CASSRTGLANYGYTF | TGTGCCAGCTCAAGGACAGGACTAGCTAACTATGGCTACACCTTC
many | - | TRBJ2-1 | TRBV7-2 | CASSFTRYNEQFF | TGTGCCAGCAGCTTCACTAGGTACAATGAGCAGTTCTTC
- | - | TRBJ2-2 | TRBV7-6 | CASSLAGAGELFF | TGTGCCAGCAGCTTAGCAGGGGCCGGGGAGCTGTTTTTT
many | TRBD2 | TRBJ2-3 | TRBV7-8 | CASSLRPRTSGTDTQYF | TGTGCCAGCAGCTTACGGCCGAGGACTAGCGGCACGGATACGCAGTATTTT
- | TRBD2 | TRBJ2-7 | TRBV7-3 | CASSVAGLTYEQYF | TGTGCCAGCAGCGTAGCGGGGCTAACCTACGAGCAGTACTTC
many | TRBD1 | TRBJ1-1 | TRBV7-9 | CASSPQGETEAFF | TGTGCCAGCAGCCCCCAGGGGGAGACTGAAGCTTTCTTT
many | - | TRBJ2-7 | TRBV20-1 | CSASKGATFVNEQYF | TGCAGTGCTTCGAAAGGGGCCACGTTCGTCAACGAGCAGTACTTC
few | - | TRBJ1-2 | TRBV15 | CATSREYGTGGYTF | TGTGCCACCAGCAGAGAGTATGGGACGGGTGGCTACACCTTC
many | TRBD1 | TRBJ1-5 | TRBV6-5 | CASSPQDRGANQPQHF | TGTGCCAGCAGTCCCCAGGACAGGGGCGCCAATCAGCCCCAGCATTTT
- | TRBD2 | TRBJ2-3 | TRBV11-2 | CASSPLGAGVTDTQYF | TGTGCCAGCAGCCCTCTAGGCGCGGGGGTAACAGATACGCAGTATTTT
few | - | TRBJ2-1 | TRBV11-2 | CASITDGFDEQFF | TGTGCCAGCATTACTGACGGGTTTGATGAGCAGTTCTTC
- | - | TRBJ2-7 | TRBV6-6 | CASSDLPRSSYEQYF | TGTGCCAGCAGTGACCTCCCCCGGAGCTCCTACGAGCAGTACTTC
many | TRBD2 | TRBJ2-1 | TRBV7-2 | CASSPSAGGYNEQFF | TGTGCCAGCAGCCCCTCAGCGGGGGGCTACAATGAGCAGTTCTTC
- | TRBD1 | TRBJ1-1 | TRBV6-6 | CASSYLTQGLNTEAFF | TGTGCCAGCAGTTACTTAACACAGGGGTTGAACACTGAAGCTTTCTTT
- | - | TRBJ2-6 | TRBV15 | CATSRGQTGANVLTF | TGTGCCACCAGCAGAGGACAGACTGGGGCCAACGTCCTGACTTTC
few | - | TRBJ1-1 | TRBV28 | CASSAITGTEAFF | TGTGCCAGCAGTGCAATTACGGGCACTGAAGCTTTCTTT
few | TRBD1 | TRBJ2-5 | TRBV29-1 | CSVSRRTGPQETQYF | TGCAGCGTTTCCCGACGGACAGGGCCCCAAGAGACCCAGTACTTC
few | - | TRBJ2-7 | TRBV14 | CASSQEMDEQYF | TGTGCCAGCAGCCAAGAGATGGACGAGCAGTACTTC
many | - | TRBJ1-2 | TRBV7-3 | CASSPDKNYGYTF | TGTGCCAGCAGCCCGGACAAAAACTATGGCTACACCTTC
once | TRBD2 | TRBJ2-1 | TRBV5-4 | CASGTLSGGLRSEQFF | TGTGCCAGCGGTACCCTTAGCGGGGGCCTCCGTAGTGAGCAGTTCTTC
many | TRBD1 | TRBJ2-7 | TRBV6-1 | CASTAPQGAYEQYF | TGTGCCAGCACGGCCCCACAGGGGGCTTACGAGCAGTACTTC
many | - | TRBJ1-1 | TRBV12-3/TRBV12-4 | CASSRTPTGTEAFF | TGTGCCAGCAGCCGGACACCAACGGGGACTGAAGCTTTCTTT
many | - | TRBJ2-3 | TRBV6-4 | CASSDSMQGGHTDTQYF | TGTGCCAGCAGTGACTCGATGCAGGGGGGCCACACAGATACGCAGTATTTT
medium-sized | - | TRBJ2-2 | TRBV7-9 | CASSFGTGELFF | TGTGCCAGCAGCTTCGGCACCGGGGAGCTGTTTTTT
many | TRBD2 | TRBJ2-5 | TRBV7-9 | CASSTGLAGAQETQYF | TGTGCCAGCAGTACCGGACTAGCGGGGGCTCAAGAGACCCAGTACTTC
- | - | TRBJ2-5 | TRBV2 | CASSIETQYF | TGTGCCAGCAGTATAGAGACCCAGTACTTC
few | - | TRBJ2-7 | TRBV20-1 | CSARRRVASYEQYF | TGCAGTGCTAGACGCAGGGTGGCATCCTACGAGCAGTACTTC
many | - | TRBJ2-5 | TRBV28 | CASSNPRGAETQYF | TGTGCCAGCAGTAACCCCAGGGGTGCGGAGACCCAGTACTTC
- | TRBD1 | TRBJ1-2 | TRBV29-1 | CSVADRGRVSDGYYGYTF | TGCAGCGTTGCGGACAGGGGGAGGGTAAGCGACGGCTACTATGGCTACACCTTC
- | TRBD2 | TRBJ2-1 | TRBV18 | CASSPSAGGQDEQFF | TGTGCCAGCTCACCAAGCGCGGGGGGCCAGGATGAGCAGTTCTTC
- | TRBD2 | TRBJ2-1 | TRBV4-2 | CASSQKMDPSGGDEQFF | TGTGCCAGCAGCCAAAAAATGGACCCCAGCGGGGGCGATGAGCAGTTCTTC
few | TRBD1 | TRBJ1-1 | TRBV18 | CASSLTQTGETEAFF | TGTGCCAGCTCACTGACCCAAACAGGGGAGACTGAAGCTTTCTTT
- | TRBD1 | TRBJ2-7 | TRBV20-1 | CSARDRIYEQYF | TGCAGTGCGAGGGACAGGATCTACGAGCAGTACTTC
many | - | TRBJ1-2 | TRBV7-6 | CAITTANYGYTF | TGTGCCATAACAACAGCGAACTATGGCTACACCTTC
few | - | TRBJ1-2 | TRBV28 | CASSLDRMLGYTF | TGTGCCAGCAGTTTAGACAGGATGTTAGGCTACACCTTC
- | - | TRBJ2-5 | TRBV20-1 | CSARRPEGEPQYF | TGCAGTGCTAGAAGGCCAGAAGGCGAGCCCCAGTACTTC
few | - | TRBJ1-1 | TRBV20-1 | CSARDSGARGAFF | TGCAGTGCTAGAGATTCGGGGGCCAGGGGAGCTTTCTTT
many | - | TRBJ2-2 | TRBV5-4 | CASSLGQPGGELFF | TGTGCCAGCAGCTTGGGGCAGCCTGGCGGGGAGCTGTTTTTT
many | TRBD1 | TRBJ2-7 | TRBV7-8 | CASSLTPGQDLYEQYF | TGTGCCAGCAGCTTAACCCCCGGACAGGACCTCTACGAGCAGTACTTC
medium-sized | TRBD1 | TRBJ1-1 | TRBV7-8 | CASSPRQGGSSTEAFF | TGTGCCAGCAGCCCCCGACAGGGAGGGTCATCCACTGAAGCTTTCTTT
few | - | TRBJ2-6 | TRBV14 | CASSQVRAGANVLTF | TGTGCCAGCAGCCAAGTCCGGGCTGGGGCCAACGTCCTGACTTTC
- | - | TRBJ1-5 | TRBV6-6 | CASREHPWGGDNQPQHF | TGTGCCAGCAGAGAACACCCTTGGGGGGGAGACAATCAGCCCCAGCATTTT